This TCR beta chain came from a study of human T cells and chemical hapten exposure. The wider study: Patients had diphenylcyclopropenone applied to the scalp weekly throughout the roughly 25-week study.

Time point noted: patch test 2, 6 weeks after DPC sensitization. The treatment is: therapeutic diphenylcyclopropenone sensitization with weekly scalp DPC. The CDR3 has 14 amino acids. From the RACE reads, TCRdb called clonotypes with MiXCR, one entry per CDR3 protein. The profile covers about 110,000 distinct CDR3 sequences, with roughly a tenth appearing a single time and 3.1% taken by the ten largest. The sequenced sample was whole blood, obtained in connection with sensitization to the hapten diphenylcyclopropenone (DPC). This clonotype was sampled from a woman in her thirties or forties with alopecia areata. Some clones in this sample may be carry-over from other donors' samples. The chain recombines TRBV21-1 with TRBJ2-3. TRBV21-1 is termed a pseudogene. In DNA, the CDR3 is TGTGCCAGCAGGAAAACATATCACACAGATACGCAGTATTTT. As protein: CASRKTYHTDTQYF.